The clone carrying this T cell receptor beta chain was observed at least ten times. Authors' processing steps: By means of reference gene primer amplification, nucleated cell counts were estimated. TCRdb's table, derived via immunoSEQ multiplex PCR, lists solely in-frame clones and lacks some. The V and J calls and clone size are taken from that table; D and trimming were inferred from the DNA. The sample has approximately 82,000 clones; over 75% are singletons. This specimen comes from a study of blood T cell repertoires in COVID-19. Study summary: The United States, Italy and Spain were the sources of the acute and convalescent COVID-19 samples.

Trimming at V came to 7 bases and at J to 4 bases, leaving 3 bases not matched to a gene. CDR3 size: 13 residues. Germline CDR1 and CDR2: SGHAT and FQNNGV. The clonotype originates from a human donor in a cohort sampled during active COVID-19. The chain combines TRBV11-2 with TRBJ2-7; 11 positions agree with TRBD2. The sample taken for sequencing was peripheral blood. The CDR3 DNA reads TGTGCCAGCACTCTAGCGGGGGGATACGAGCAGTACTTC. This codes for CASTLAGGYEQYF.